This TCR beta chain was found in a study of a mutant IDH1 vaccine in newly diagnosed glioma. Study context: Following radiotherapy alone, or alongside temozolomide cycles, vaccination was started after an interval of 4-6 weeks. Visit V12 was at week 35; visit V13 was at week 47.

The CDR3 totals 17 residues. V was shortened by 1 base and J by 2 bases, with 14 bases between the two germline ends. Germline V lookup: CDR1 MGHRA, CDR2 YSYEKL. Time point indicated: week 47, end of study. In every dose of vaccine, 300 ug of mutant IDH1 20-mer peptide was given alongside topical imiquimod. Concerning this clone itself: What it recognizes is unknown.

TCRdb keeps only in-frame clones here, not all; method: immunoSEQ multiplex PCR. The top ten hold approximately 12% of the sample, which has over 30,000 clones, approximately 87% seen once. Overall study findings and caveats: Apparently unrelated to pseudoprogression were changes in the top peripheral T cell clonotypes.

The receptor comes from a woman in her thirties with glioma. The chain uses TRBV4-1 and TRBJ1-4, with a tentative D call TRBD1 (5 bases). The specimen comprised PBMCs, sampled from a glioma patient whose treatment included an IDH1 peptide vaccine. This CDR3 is CASSQGAKRGTNEKLFF. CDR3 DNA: TGCGCCAGCAGCCAAGGGGCGAAACGGGGCACTAATGAAAAACTGTTTTTT.